These 21 T cell receptor beta chains share one sample of origin, sequenced in a study of cytomegalovirus exposure and HLA in healthy donors. The PCR made use of 60 Vbeta and 13 Jbeta primers. Clones were read by immunoSEQ multiplex PCR, and TCRdb kept only the in-frame ones, dropping some. The sample comprises about 120,000 clones, around 74% of which are singletons, and over 1.5% rests with the top ten. The sample was PBMCs. The source of these receptors is a woman aged 18-35 years in good health and CMV-seronegative.

The chain has TRBV10-1 and TRBJ2-1; tentative D call: TRBD1 (6 bases). This CDR3 is 16 amino acids long. With 9 bases removed from V and 4 bases from J, the gap between germline ends came to 22 bases. CDR1 is WNHNN, CDR2 SYGVQD, per germline (reference sequence). The CDR3 DNA is TGCGCCAGTCGACCCCTCGGGGACAATAGATACAATGAGCAGTTCTTC. It specifies CASRPLGDNRYNEQFF.

The chain's CDR3 is CASSQGAPKAHSFLYEQYF. The CDR3 DNA follows: TGCGCCAGCAGCCAAGGGGCCCCGAAGGCCCACAGTTTCCTATACGAGCAGTACTTC. The chain couples TRBV4-1 to TRBJ2-7; D not certain. The CDR3 is 19 residues long. From germline, CDR1 is MGHRA and CDR2 YSYEKL. V shed 1 base and J shed 4 bases, with 26 bases lying between them.

The table lists this clone with a count of one. The chain combines TRBV29-1 with TRBJ1-1; 9 nucleotides align to TRBD1. This CDR3 is 14 amino acids long. V lost 4 bases and J lost 3; bases outside the gene matches: 6. The germline V gene encodes CDR1 SQVTM and CDR2 ANQGSEA. CDR3 nucleotide sequence: TGCAGCGTTGGGACAGGGGCGCGCGACACTGAAGCTTTCTTT. Amino acids: CSVGTGARDTEAFF.

The chain recombines TRBV6-6 with TRBJ2-7; D is unclear. Trimming removed 5 bases at V and 3 bases at J, with 14 bases between. The CDR3 consists of 14 residues. Looked up from germline, CDR1 is MNHNY and CDR2 is SVGAGI (reference sequence). In DNA, the CDR3 is TGTGCCAGCAGTGCTGGGTTGGGCAACTACGAGCAGTACTTC. Its translation: CASSAGLGNYEQYF.

This clone was observed a few times. J is TRBJ1-1 and V is TRBV10-3, with 9 bases aligning to TRBD1. With V trimmed by 4 bases and J by 3 bases, 6 bases remained unmatched. CDR3 length: 15 residues. In germline, CDR1 is ENHRY, CDR2 SYGVKD. CDR3 in amino acids: CAISAPGQGHTEAFF. For the CDR3, the DNA is TGTGCCATCAGTGCCCCGGGACAGGGCCACACTGAAGCTTTCTTT.

The chain has TRBV5-1 and TRBJ2-7, with 7 bases lining up with TRBD1. Losses at the gene ends were 0 bases for V and 5 bases for J; bases not matched to a gene: 8. CDR3 length: 15 residues. Germline V lookup: CDR1 SGHRS, CDR2 YFSETQ. The CDR3 DNA reads as TGCGCCAGCAGCTTGGATGGCGACAGGGTAAACGAGCAGTACTTC. It translates to CASSLDGDRVNEQYF.

The V and J genes are TRBV6-1 and TRBJ1-1; perhaps TRBD1 as D (5 bases). Trimming cost V 8 bases and J 0 bases, with 10 bases left between them. From germline, CDR1 is MNHNS and CDR2 SASEGT. This CDR3 is 13 amino acids long. CDR3 protein: CASADTLNTEAFF. The CDR3 DNA reads TGTGCCAGCGCGGACACCTTGAACACTGAAGCTTTCTTT.

V is TRBV5-4 and J is TRBJ2-7; D possibly corresponds to TRBD2 (5 bases). V shed 2 bases and J shed 6 bases, with 9 bases lying between them. CDR3 size: 12 residues. Germline V gene lookup returns CDR1 SGHNT and CDR2 YYREEE (reference sequence). Here the CDR3 reads CASSFQAGEQYF. CDR3 coding DNA: TGTGCCAGCAGCTTTCAGGCGGGCGAGCAGTACTTC.

The chain uses TRBV7-6 and TRBJ2-5, with 10 bases matching TRBD2. Germline assignment: CDR1 SGHVS and CDR2 FNYEAQ. The length of the CDR3 is 19 residues. V was pared by 1 base and J by 2 bases, with 13 bases of the junction left unmatched. CDR3 loop: CASSLEIAGGRTGQETQYF. The CDR3 bases are TGTGCCAGCAGCTTAGAAATAGCGGGGGGTAGGACGGGGCAAGAGACCCAGTACTTC.

Only a few counts were recorded for this clone. As DNA, the CDR3 is TGTGCCAGCGGCGATCGACAGGGCTTCACAACTAATGAAAAACTGTTTTTT. It specifies CASGDRQGFTTNEKLFF. This rearrangement joins TRBV5-4 to TRBJ1-4, with 7 bases fitting TRBD1. The CDR3 runs to 17 residues. V was pared by 7 bases and J by 0 bases, with 12 bases of the junction left unmatched. Germline V gene lookup returns CDR1 SGHNT and CDR2 YYREEE (reference sequence).

The CDR3 coding sequence is TGCGCCAGCAGCTTGGTCAGACAGGGATCACCCCTCCACTTT. Protein sequence: CASSLVRQGSPLHF. The chain carries TRBV5-1 and TRBJ1-6, with 7 bases identical to TRBD1. Trimming removed 0 bases from V and 10 bases from J; junction bases left unmatched: 4. The germline V gene has CDR1 SGHRS and CDR2 YFSETQ. The length of the CDR3 is 14 residues.

The rearrangement links TRBV27 to TRBJ1-2; D uncertain. Germline CDR1 and CDR2: MNHEY and SMNVEV (reference sequence). The CDR3 runs to 13 residues. The V gene lost 6 bases and the J gene lost 4 bases, with 12 bases spanning the gap. The CDR3 coding sequence is TGTGCCAGCAGCCTCGAAGAGGGCTATGGCTACACCTTC. It specifies CASSLEEGYGYTF.

The chain recombines TRBV30 with TRBJ2-7; TRBD1 is a possible D gene (5 bases). Germline CDR1 GTSNPN, CDR2 SVGIG (reference sequence). The CDR3 spans 13 residues. V lost 2 bases and J lost 6, with 14 bases in between. CDR3 sequence (DNA): TGTGCCTGGAGTAAGGGGATCTTATCCGAGCAGTACTTC. Translated, it gives CAWSKGILSEQYF. Full variable domain (remainder filled in from reference TRBV30 and TRBJ2-7): SQTIHQWPATLVQPVGSPLSLECTVEGTSNPNLYWYRQAAGRGLQLLFYSVGIGQISSEVPQNLSASRPQDRQFILSSKKLLLSDSGFYLCAWSKGILSEQYFGPGTRLTVT.

The rearrangement joins TRBV5-1 to TRBJ1-1; D might be TRBD1 (5 bases). Trimming left V 4 bases short and J 7 bases short, with 14 bases between. CDR1 and CDR2 from the germline V gene are SGHRS and YFSETQ. This CDR3 comprises 13 residues. CDR3 nucleotides: TGCGCCAGCAGCCCGACAGAAGGGATTGAAGCTTTCTTT. Encoded protein: CASSPTEGIEAFF.

This clone was found once. V and J are TRBV6-1 and TRBJ1-2; D might be TRBD1 (6 bases). CDR1 MNHNS and CDR2 SASEGT come from the germline V gene. The CDR3 extends over 15 amino acids. The V gene lost 3 bases and the J gene lost 5 bases, with 16 bases spanning the gap. The DNA for the CDR3 is TGTGCCAGCAGTGATCCCCGAGGGGGGGAATATGGCTACACCTTC. Its protein is CASSDPRGGEYGYTF.

The chain uses TRBV11-2 and TRBJ1-2; 7 bases are a match to TRBD1. The CDR3 runs 14 residues. Per the germline V gene, CDR1 is SGHAT and CDR2 is FQNNGV. The V and J ends lost 5 bases and 5 bases, in that order; junction bases with no gene match: 8. CDR3 sequence reads: CASSPGTEGYGYTF. The CDR3 DNA follows: TGTGCCAGCAGCCCCGGGACAGAAGGATATGGCTACACCTTC.

The chain couples TRBV2 to TRBJ1-4; the D gene is possibly TRBD1 (6 bases). Germline V gives CDR1 SNHLY, CDR2 FYNNEI. The CDR3 contains 14 residues. Trimming removed 7 bases from V and 7 bases from J, with 16 bases in between. CDR3 coding DNA: TGTGCCAGCAACTACAGGGTCGAGGTTGAAAAACTGTTTTTT. Residues: CASNYRVEVEKLFF.

Worth noting for this clone: The sample contains more than one DNA sequence encoding this CDR3. The gene calls are TRBV30 and TRBJ2-1, with TRBD2 as a possible D gene (6 bases). The CDR3 spans 13 residues. Trimming took 3 bases from V and 0 from J, leaving 6 bases between them. Per the germline V gene, CDR1 is GTSNPN and CDR2 is SVGIG (reference sequence). The CDR3 region is CAWSGSSYNEQFF. CDR3 nucleotide sequence: TGTGCCTGGAGCGGGAGCTCCTACAATGAGCAGTTCTTC.

The genes are TRBV27 and TRBJ1-2; 8 bases align to TRBD1. The CDR3 is 13 amino acids. Germline trimming cut 5 bases from V and 8 bases from J; bases unmatched to any gene: 7. CDR1 is MNHEY, CDR2 SMNVEV, per germline (reference sequence). CDR3 DNA: TGTGCCAGCAGTCTTCAGGGGGCGCGGGGCTACACCTTC. Translating it yields CASSLQGARGYTF.

The count of this clone is one. This chain connects TRBV29-1 to TRBJ2-5; tentative D call: TRBD1 (6 bases). V lost 0 bases, J lost 4 bases, and 15 bases lay in between. The CDR3 length is 15 residues. Germline CDR1 is SQVTM and CDR2 is ANQGSEA. This CDR3 is CSVEDAGQRLETQYF. The CDR3 DNA reads as TGCAGCGTTGAAGATGCAGGACAGCGTTTAGAGACCCAGTACTTC.

The J gene is TRBJ2-7, the V gene TRBV2; the D gene is possibly TRBD1 (6 bases). This CDR3 is built from 13 residues. Trimming took 5 bases from V and 2 from J, leaving 10 bases between them. The germline CDR1 and CDR2 sequences are SNHLY and FYNNEI. The CDR3 spells CASSRQEPYEQYF. CDR3 in DNA: TGTGCCAGCAGTCGACAGGAGCCCTACGAGCAGTACTTC.